This T cell receptor beta chain was recorded in a study of blood T cell repertoires in COVID-19. Study in general: The samples span acute and convalescent COVID-19 from the United States, Italy and Spain.

Source study methods: The assay estimated nucleated cells by amplifying reference gene primers. Libraries were prepared by immunoSEQ multiplex PCR; TCRdb keeps only in-frame clonotypes and omits some of them. V, J and clone size derive from that table, while D and trimming were established from the DNA sequence. Of 150,000 to 180,000 clones in the sample, around 84% were seen once. V lost 5 bases and J lost 0, with 11 bases in between. Per germline, CDR1 LGHDT and CDR2 YNNKEL (reference sequence). CDR3 length: 14 amino acids. The sample taken for sequencing was peripheral blood. This sequence joins TRBV3-1 (or the pseudogene TRBV3-2) and TRBJ2-7; D ambiguous. This TCR derives from an older woman with COVID-19, enrolled during active disease. The CDR3 spells CASSSRLISYEQYF. CDR3 bases: TGTGCCAGCAGCTCCCGACTTATCTCCTACGAGCAGTACTTC.